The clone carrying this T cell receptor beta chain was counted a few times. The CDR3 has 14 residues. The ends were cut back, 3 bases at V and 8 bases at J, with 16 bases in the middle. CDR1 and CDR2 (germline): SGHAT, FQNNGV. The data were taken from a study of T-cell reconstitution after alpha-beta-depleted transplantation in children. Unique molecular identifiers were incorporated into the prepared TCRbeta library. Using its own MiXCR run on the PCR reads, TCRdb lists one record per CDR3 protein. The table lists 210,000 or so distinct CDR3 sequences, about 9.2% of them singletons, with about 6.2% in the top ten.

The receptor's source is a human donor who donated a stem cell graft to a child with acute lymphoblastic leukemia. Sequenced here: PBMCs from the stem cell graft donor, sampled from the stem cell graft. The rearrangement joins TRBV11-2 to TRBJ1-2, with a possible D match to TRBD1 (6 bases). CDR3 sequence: CASSLSRGARGYTF. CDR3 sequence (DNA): TGTGCCAGCAGCTTGTCCCGGGGGGCGAGAGGCTACACCTTC.